The T cell receptor beta chain described here comes from a study of T cells in Graves' hyperthyroidism and ophthalmopathy. Germline CDR1 SGDLS, CDR2 YYNGEE. The CDR3 runs to 15 residues. V dropped 0 bases and J dropped 5 bases, with 14 bases sitting between them. Each diagnosis was grounded in clinical symptoms, serum thyroxine and TRAb, thyroid ultrasound, and orbital computed tomography. Using RNA transcripts as the source, TCR beta CDR3 regions were amplified. The TCR CDR3 first-round RT-PCR relied on the HTBI primer set. TCRdb reprocessed the multiplex PCR reads with MiXCR, giving one entry per CDR3 protein. The data contain 660,000 or so distinct CDR3 sequences, about 45% of them singletons.

The chain carries TRBV9 and TRBJ1-1, with D perhaps matching TRBD1 (6 bases). This clonotype originated in an adult man with Graves' disease, either hyperthyroidism or ophthalmopathy (not recorded which). Specimen: peripheral blood or thyroid tissue (not recorded which). The chain's CDR3 is CASSVAPRGGTEAFF. In nucleotides, the CDR3 is TGTGCCAGCAGCGTAGCCCCCAGGGGAGGTACTGAAGCTTTCTTT.